The next 9 T cell receptor beta chains were all read from a single sample in a study of graft-versus-host responses after intestinal transplantation. Clones were sequenced by immunoSEQ multiplex PCR, and TCRdb holds only the in-frame ones, with some missing. The data hold 55,000 to 75,000 clones, with approximately 87% observed a single time. These receptors' antigens are unknown. The material was unstimulated CD4+ T cells sorted from spleen or lymph node cells, obtained before transplant. The source is a human donor who was the organ donor for an intestinal transplant.

This clone was observed a few times. The CDR3, as DNA: TGTGCCAGTAGACCCGGACAGAGCACCGGGGAGCTGTTTTTT. Its protein product is CASRPGQSTGELFF. J is TRBJ2-2 and V is TRBV19; TRBD1 is a possible D gene (6 bases). Germline CDR1 reads LNHDA; CDR2 reads SQIVND (reference sequence). This CDR3 region has 14 residues. Trimming cost V 6 bases and J 4 bases, with 12 bases left between them. Together with reference TRBV19 and TRBJ2-2, the CDR3 gives the full variable domain: DGGITQSPKYLFRKEGQNVTLSCEQNLNHDAMYWYRQDPGQGLRLIYYSQIVNDFQKGDIAEGYSVSREKKESFPLTVTSAQKNPTAFYLCASRPGQSTGELFFGEGSRLTVL.

J is TRBJ2-1 and V is TRBV6-5; D remains ambiguous. The V gene lost 0 bases and the J gene lost 5 bases, with 8 bases spanning the gap. This CDR3 comprises 14 residues. The germline CDR1 and CDR2 sequences are MNHEY and SVGAGI. CDR3 nucleotide sequence: TGTGCCAGCAGTTACTCGACTCTTAACAATGAGCAGTTCTTC. This encodes CASSYSTLNNEQFF.

The rearrangement links TRBV2 to TRBJ2-3; D may be TRBD2 (5 bases). V was shortened by 9 bases and J by 3 bases, with 19 bases between the two germline ends. The CDR3 totals 15 residues. Looked up from germline, CDR1 is SNHLY and CDR2 is FYNNEI. The CDR3 DNA reads as TGTGCCAGTCGACCCGGGATGGTAGGGACAGATACGCAGTATTTT. Translated: CASRPGMVGTDTQYF.

The chain has TRBV6-5 and TRBJ1-5; D unresolved. Trimming took off 2 bases at V and 0 bases at J, with 5 bases between the two ends. The CDR3 extends over 14 amino acids. Looked up from germline, CDR1 is MNHEY and CDR2 is SVGAGI. This CDR3 is CASSYHISNQPQHF. CDR3 DNA: TGTGCCAGCAGTTACCACATTAGCAATCAGCCCCAGCATTTT.

The gene calls are TRBV2 and TRBJ1-2; D might be TRBD1 (5 bases). With 1 base removed from V and 6 bases from J, the gap between germline ends came to 12 bases. The CDR3 has 14 residues. Per germline, CDR1 SNHLY and CDR2 FYNNEI. As DNA, the CDR3 is TGTGCCAGCAGTGAAGAAACAGGCTTGGATGGCTACACCTTC. It yields the protein CASSEETGLDGYTF. Full variable domain (missing parts from reference TRBV2 and TRBJ1-2): EPEVTQTPSHQVTQMGQEVILRCVPISNHLYFYWYRQILGQKVEFLVSFYNNEISEKSEIFDDQFSVERPDGSNFTLKIRSTKLEDSAMYFCASSEETGLDGYTFGSGTRLTVV.

This clone appeared a few times. The chain is built from TRBV11-2 and TRBJ2-2; D is perhaps TRBD1 (5 bases). The CDR3 consists of 16 residues. Looked up from germline, CDR1 is SGHAT and CDR2 is FQNNGV. Trimming took off 5 bases at V and 4 bases at J, with 17 bases between the two ends. The CDR3 spells CASSPAHRRSTGELFF. CDR3 DNA: TGTGCCAGCAGCCCCGCCCACAGGAGATCCACCGGGGAGCTGTTTTTT.

The chain joins TRBV6-1 to TRBJ2-7; 9 positions match TRBD1. Per germline, CDR1 MNHNS and CDR2 SASEGT. The V segment lost 6 bases and the J segment 2 bases; nucleotides outside the gene matches: 2. This CDR3 has 13 amino acids. This CDR3 reads CASRQGATYEQYV. The CDR3 DNA reads as TGTGCCAGCAGACAGGGGGCTACCTACGAGCAGTACGTC.

The chain employs TRBV19 and TRBJ1-4; TRBD1 is a possible D gene (6 bases). V was shortened by 5 bases and J by 4 bases, with 14 bases between the two germline ends. The CDR3 sequence is 15 residues long. Germline CDR1 reads LNHDA; CDR2 reads SQIVND (reference sequence). CDR3 coding DNA: TGTGCCAGTAGTCAATTAGACAGGATTAATGAAAAACTGTTTTTT. The encoded protein is CASSQLDRINEKLFF.

The table lists this clone with a few counts. The rearrangement uses TRBV19 and TRBJ2-1; 12 nucleotides line up with TRBD2. The CDR3 loop spans 15 amino acids. Trimming at V came to 6 bases and at J to 10 bases, leaving 10 bases not matched to a gene. Germline V lookup: CDR1 LNHDA, CDR2 SQIVND (reference sequence). DNA of the CDR3: TGTGCCAGTAGCCCATGGACTAGCGGGGATCGGGAGCAGTTCTTC. Translating it yields CASSPWTSGDREQFF.